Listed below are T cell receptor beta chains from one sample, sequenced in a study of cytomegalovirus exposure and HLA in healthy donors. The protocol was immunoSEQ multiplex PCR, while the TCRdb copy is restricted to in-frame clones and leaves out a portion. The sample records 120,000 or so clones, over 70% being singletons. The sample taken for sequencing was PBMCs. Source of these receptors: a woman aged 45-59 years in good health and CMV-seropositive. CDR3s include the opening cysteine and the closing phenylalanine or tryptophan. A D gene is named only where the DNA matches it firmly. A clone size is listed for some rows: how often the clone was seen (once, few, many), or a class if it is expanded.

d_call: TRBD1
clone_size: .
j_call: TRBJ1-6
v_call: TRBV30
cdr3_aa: CAWGTVSNSPLHF
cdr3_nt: TGTGCCTGGGGGACAGTATCAAATTCACCCCTCCATTTT

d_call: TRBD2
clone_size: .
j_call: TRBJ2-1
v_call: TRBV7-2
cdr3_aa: CASSPPASGYNEQFF
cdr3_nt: TGTGCCAGCAGTCCCCCGGCTAGCGGGTACAATGAGCAGTTCTTC

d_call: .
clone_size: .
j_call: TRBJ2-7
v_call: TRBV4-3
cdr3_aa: CASSQGGSTSYEQYF
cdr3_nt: TGCGCCAGCAGCCAAGGGGGCTCCACCTCCTACGAGCAGTACTTC

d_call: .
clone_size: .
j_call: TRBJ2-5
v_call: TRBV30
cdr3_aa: CAWRTNQETQYF
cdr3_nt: TGTGCCTGGAGGACAAATCAAGAGACCCAGTACTTC

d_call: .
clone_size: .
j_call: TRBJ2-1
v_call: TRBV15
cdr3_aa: CATSRPQVTEQFF
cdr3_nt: TGTGCCACCAGCAGGCCCCAGGTCACTGAGCAGTTCTTC

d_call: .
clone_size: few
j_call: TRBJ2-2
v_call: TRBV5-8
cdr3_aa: CASRNAGELFF
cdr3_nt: TGTGCCAGCAGGAACGCGGGGGAGCTGTTTTTT

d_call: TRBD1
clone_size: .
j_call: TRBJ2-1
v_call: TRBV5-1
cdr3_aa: CASSQGASNEQFF
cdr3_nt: TGCGCCAGCAGCCAGGGGGCTAGCAATGAGCAGTTCTTC

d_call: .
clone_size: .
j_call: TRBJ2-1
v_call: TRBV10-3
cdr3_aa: CAISNVGGNEQFF
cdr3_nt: TGTGCCATCAGTAACGTCGGGGGAAATGAGCAGTTCTTC

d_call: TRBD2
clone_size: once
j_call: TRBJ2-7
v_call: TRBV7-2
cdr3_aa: CASSSPPGLDYEQYF
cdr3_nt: TGTGCCAGCAGCTCGCCCCCGGGACTAGACTACGAGCAGTACTTC

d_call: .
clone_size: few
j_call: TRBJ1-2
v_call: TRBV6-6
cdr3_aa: CAGLGGDGYTF
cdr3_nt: TGTGCCGGTTTAGGAGGCGATGGCTACACCTTC

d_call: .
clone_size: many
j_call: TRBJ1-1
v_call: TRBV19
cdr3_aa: CASRRRDKNTEAFF
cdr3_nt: TGTGCCAGTAGACGACGGGACAAGAACACTGAAGCTTTCTTT

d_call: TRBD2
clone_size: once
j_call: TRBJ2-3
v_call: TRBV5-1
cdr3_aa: CASRASGGDTQYF
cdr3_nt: TGCGCCAGCAGGGCTAGCGGAGGGGATACGCAGTATTTT

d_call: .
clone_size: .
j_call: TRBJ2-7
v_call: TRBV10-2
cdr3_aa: CASRDSPYEQYF
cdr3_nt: TGCGCCAGCAGGGACAGCCCCTACGAGCAGTACTTC

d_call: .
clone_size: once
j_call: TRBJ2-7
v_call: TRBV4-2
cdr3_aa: CASSQGGGYEQYF
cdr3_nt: TGTGCCAGCAGCCAAGGTGGCGGCTACGAGCAGTACTTC

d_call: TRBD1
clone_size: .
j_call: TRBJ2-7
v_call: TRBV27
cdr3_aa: CASRLTGGSSYEQYF
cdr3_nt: TGTGCCAGCAGACTCACAGGGGGTTCCTCCTACGAGCAGTACTTC

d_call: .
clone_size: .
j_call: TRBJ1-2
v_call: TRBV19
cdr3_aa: CASSTRTGSYGYTF
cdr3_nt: TGTGCCAGTAGTACCCGGACGGGGAGCTATGGCTACACCTTC

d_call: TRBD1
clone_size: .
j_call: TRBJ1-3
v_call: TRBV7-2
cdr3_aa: CASSSMGTGGNTIYF
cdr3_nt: TGTGCCAGCAGCTCTATGGGGACAGGTGGAAACACCATATATTTT

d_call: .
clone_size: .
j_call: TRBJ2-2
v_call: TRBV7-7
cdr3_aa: CASSPQANTGELFF
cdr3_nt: TGTGCTAGCAGCCCGCAGGCGAACACCGGGGAGCTGTTTTTT

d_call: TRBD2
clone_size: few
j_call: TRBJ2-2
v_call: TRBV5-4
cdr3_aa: CASRERGDTGELFF
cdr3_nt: TGTGCCAGCAGGGAGCGGGGGGACACCGGGGAGCTGTTTTTT

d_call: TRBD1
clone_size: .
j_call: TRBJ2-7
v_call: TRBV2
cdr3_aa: CASRGDRVGEQYF
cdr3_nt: TGTGCCAGCAGGGGGGACAGGGTGGGCGAGCAGTACTTC

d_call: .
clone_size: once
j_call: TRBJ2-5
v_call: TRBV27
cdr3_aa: CASTSLNSGGETQYF
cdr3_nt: TGTGCCAGCACTAGCCTTAACTCTGGGGGGGAGACCCAGTACTTC

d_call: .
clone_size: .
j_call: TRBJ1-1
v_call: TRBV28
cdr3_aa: CASFAPPGGAFF
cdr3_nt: TGTGCCAGTTTCGCCCCCCCGGGGGGAGCTTTCTTT

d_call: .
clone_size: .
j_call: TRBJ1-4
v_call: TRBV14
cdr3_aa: CASSQDGATVGEKLFF
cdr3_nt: TGTGCCAGCAGCCAAGATGGGGCTACGGTGGGGGAAAAACTGTTTTTT

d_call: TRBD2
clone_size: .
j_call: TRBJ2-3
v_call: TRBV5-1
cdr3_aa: CASSPGTSTYTQYF
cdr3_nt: TGCGCCAGCAGCCCTGGGACTAGCACTTATACGCAGTATTTT

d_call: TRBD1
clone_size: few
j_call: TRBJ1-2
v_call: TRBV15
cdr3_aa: CATSRDSGGETGGYTF
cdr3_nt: TGTGCCACCAGCAGAGATTCAGGGGGCGAAACCGGTGGCTACACCTTC

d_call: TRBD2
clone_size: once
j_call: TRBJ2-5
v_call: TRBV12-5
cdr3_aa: CASGSGTSGETQYF
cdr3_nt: TGTGCTAGTGGTTCGGGGACTAGCGGAGAGACCCAGTACTTC

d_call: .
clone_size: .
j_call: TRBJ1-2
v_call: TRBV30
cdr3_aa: CAWRNEGDYGYTF
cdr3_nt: TGTGCCTGGAGGAATGAGGGGGACTATGGCTACACCTTC

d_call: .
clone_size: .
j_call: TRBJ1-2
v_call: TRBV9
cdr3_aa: CASRDSRNYGYTF
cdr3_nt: TGTGCCAGCAGGGACAGTAGGAACTATGGCTACACCTTC

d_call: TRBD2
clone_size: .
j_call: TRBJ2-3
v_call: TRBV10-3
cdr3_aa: CAISPSGRTDTQYF
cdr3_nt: TGTGCCATCAGTCCTAGCGGACGCACAGATACGCAGTATTTT

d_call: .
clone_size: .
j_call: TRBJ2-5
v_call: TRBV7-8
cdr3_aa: CASSLGGVETQYF
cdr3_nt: TGTGCCAGCAGCCTTGGTGGAGTCGAGACCCAGTACTTC

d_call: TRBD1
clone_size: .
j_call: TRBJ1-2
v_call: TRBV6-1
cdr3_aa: CASSDWDSQWDYGYTF
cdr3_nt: TGTGCCAGCAGTGATTGGGACAGTCAATGGGACTATGGCTACACCTTC

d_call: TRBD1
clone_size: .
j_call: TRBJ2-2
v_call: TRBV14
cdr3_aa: CASSPYLLLTGASSTGELFF
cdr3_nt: TGTGCCAGCAGCCCCTACCTACTCCTAACAGGGGCGTCGAGCACCGGGGAGCTGTTTTTT

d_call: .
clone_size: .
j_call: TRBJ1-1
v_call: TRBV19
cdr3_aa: CASSKGYPNTEAFF
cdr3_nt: TGTGCCAGTAGCAAGGGGTATCCGAACACTGAAGCTTTCTTT

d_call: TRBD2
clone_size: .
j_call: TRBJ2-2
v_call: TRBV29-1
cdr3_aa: CSVDWRPSGGAWTGELFF
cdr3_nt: TGCAGCGTTGATTGGAGGCCTAGCGGGGGGGCCTGGACCGGGGAGCTGTTTTTT

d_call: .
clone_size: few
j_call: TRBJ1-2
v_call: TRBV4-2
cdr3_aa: CASSQPLQGNYGYTF
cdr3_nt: TGTGCCAGCAGCCAACCCCTCCAGGGCAACTATGGCTACACCTTC

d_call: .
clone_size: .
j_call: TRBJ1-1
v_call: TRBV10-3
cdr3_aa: CAISPGVNTEAFF
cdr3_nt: TGTGCCATCAGCCCAGGGGTGAACACTGAAGCTTTCTTT

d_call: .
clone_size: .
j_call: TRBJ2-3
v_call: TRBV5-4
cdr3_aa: CASSLDLTIAADTQYF
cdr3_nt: TGTGCCAGCAGCTTAGACCTGACTATTGCGGCAGATACGCAGTATTTT

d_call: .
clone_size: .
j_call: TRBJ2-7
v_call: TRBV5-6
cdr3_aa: CASSLVAQGSDEQYF
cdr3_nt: TGTGCCAGCAGCTTGGTGGCGCAGGGGAGCGACGAGCAGTACTTC

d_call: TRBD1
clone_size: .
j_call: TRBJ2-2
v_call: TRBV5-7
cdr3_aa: CASSEGTDRAGELFF
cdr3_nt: TGTGCCAGCAGCGAAGGGACAGATCGGGCCGGGGAGCTGTTTTTT

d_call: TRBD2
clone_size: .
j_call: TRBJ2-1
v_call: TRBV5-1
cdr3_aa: CASSLALAGLFSYNEQFF
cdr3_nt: TGCGCCAGCAGCTTGGCCCTAGCGGGACTCTTCTCCTACAATGAGCAGTTCTTC

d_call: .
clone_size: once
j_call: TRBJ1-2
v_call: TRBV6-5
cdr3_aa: CASSRGPEGYGYTF
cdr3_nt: TGTGCCAGCAGTCGGGGTCCCGAGGGCTATGGCTACACCTTC

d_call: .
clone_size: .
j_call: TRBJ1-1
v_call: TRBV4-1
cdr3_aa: CASSQRRTVDTEAFF
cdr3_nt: TGCGCCAGCAGCCAACGGAGGACAGTTGACACTGAAGCTTTCTTT

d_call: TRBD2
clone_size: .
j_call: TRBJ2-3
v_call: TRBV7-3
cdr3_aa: CASSSTSASTDTQYF
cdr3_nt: TGTGCCAGCAGCTCCACTAGCGCTTCCACAGATACGCAGTATTTT

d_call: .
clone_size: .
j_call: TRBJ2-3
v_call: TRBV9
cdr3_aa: CASSVALGAQDTQYF
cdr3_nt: TGTGCCAGCAGCGTAGCCCTGGGCGCACAGGATACGCAGTATTTT

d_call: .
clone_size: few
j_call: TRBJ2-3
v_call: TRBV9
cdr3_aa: CASSGYSTDTQYF
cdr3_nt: TGTGCCAGCAGCGGATACTCCACAGATACGCAGTATTTT

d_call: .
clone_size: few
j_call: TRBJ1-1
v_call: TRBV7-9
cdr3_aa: CASSPWGGADAEAFF
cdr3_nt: TGTGCCAGCAGCCCCTGGGGGGGAGCGGACGCTGAAGCTTTCTTT

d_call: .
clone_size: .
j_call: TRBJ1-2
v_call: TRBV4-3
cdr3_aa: CASSQVAASDGYTF
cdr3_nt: TGCGCCAGCAGCCAAGTCGCTGCCTCGGATGGCTACACCTTC

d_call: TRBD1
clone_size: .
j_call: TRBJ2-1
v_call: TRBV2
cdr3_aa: CASITGGNGQFF
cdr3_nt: TGTGCCAGCATAACAGGGGGCAACGGGCAGTTCTTC

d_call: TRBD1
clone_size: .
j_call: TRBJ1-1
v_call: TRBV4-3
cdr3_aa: CASSQFTGDTEAFF
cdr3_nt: TGCGCCAGCAGCCAATTTACAGGGGACACTGAAGCTTTCTTT

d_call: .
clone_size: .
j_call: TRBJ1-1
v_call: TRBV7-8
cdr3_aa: CASTLAGMNTEAFF
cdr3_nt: TGTGCCAGCACTCTCGCGGGGATGAACACTGAAGCTTTCTTT

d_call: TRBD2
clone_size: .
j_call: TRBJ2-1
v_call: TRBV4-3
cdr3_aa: CASSQELAGDYNEQFF
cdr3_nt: TGCGCCAGCAGCCAAGAGCTAGCGGGAGACTACAATGAGCAGTTCTTC

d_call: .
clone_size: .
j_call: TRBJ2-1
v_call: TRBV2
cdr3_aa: CASARVEQFF
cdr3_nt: TGTGCCAGCGCCAGGGTGGAGCAGTTCTTC

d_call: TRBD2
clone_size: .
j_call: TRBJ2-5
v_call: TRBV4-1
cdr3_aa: CASSRWTSGGAGGETQYF
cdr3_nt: TGCGCCAGCAGCCGATGGACTAGCGGGGGGGCCGGTGGGGAGACCCAGTACTTC

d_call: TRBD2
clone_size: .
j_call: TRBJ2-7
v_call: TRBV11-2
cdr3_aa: CASRSRTSGGFEQYF
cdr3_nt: TGTGCCAGCAGGTCAAGGACTAGCGGGGGGTTCGAGCAGTACTTC

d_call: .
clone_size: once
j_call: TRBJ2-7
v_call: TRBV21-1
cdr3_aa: CASSKPTSANPYEQYF
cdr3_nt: TGTGCCAGCAGCAAACCGACTAGCGCAAACCCCTACGAGCAGTACTTC

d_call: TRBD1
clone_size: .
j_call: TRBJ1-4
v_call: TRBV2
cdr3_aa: CASSGTGTANEKLFF
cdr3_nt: TGTGCCAGCAGTGGAACCGGGACAGCTAATGAAAAACTGTTTTTT

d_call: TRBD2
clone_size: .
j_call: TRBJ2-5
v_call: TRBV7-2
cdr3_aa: CASSSAGGGTQYF
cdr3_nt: TGTGCCAGCAGCTCAGCGGGGGGTGGGACCCAGTACTTC